The 21 T cell receptor beta chains below were found in one sample sequenced in a study of beta chain features in type 1 diabetes. Expressed TCRB transcripts were sequenced because the isolated RNA had all been reverse transcribed beforehand. Sequenced by immunoSEQ multiplex PCR; TCRdb stores in-frame clones only, minus some. The table lists a few hundred thousand clones, approximately 25% of them singletons. These receptors have no identified antigens. Study observations and caveats: Significant though moderate, a shortening of TCRB CDR3s appeared in all four CD4+ subsets of Type 1 diabetes patients.

Sequencing was done on a sample of naive CD4+ T cells from blood. Every receptor here comes from a woman aged 25 to 39 with type 1 diabetes.

This clone showed up just once. The chain recombines TRBV6-6 with TRBJ2-5; the D gene is possibly TRBD2 (6 bases). Germline V lookup: CDR1 MNHNY, CDR2 SVGAGI (reference sequence). Trimming removed 6 bases at V and 0 bases at J, with 11 bases between. This CDR3 is 14 amino acids long. CDR3 region: CASRIAEYQETQYF. Here the CDR3 DNA reads TGTGCCAGCAGAATAGCGGAGTACCAAGAGACCCAGTACTTC.

This clone was counted between two and nine times. In nucleotides, the CDR3 is TGCAGCGTTGAAGATCAGGGCAGACTCTATGGCTACACCTTC. Encoded protein: CSVEDQGRLYGYTF. The chain recombines TRBV29-1 with TRBJ1-2; D possibly corresponds to TRBD1 (5 bases). Germline values: CDR1 SQVTM, CDR2 ANQGSEA. The CDR3 spans 14 residues. V lost 0 bases to trimming and J lost 4 bases, with 12 bases between them.

The chain is built from TRBV6-4 and TRBJ2-2, with TRBD2 matching over 14 bases. The CDR3 spans 17 residues. Germline CDR1 and CDR2: MRHNA and SNTAGT. Trimming removed 7 bases from V and 5 bases from J; junction bases left unmatched: 9. For the CDR3, the DNA is TGTGCCAGCATTCCGGGACTAGCGGGAGATTGGACCGGGGAGCTGTTTTTT. Translated: CASIPGLAGDWTGELFF.

The chain combines TRBV5-1 with TRBJ2-1; 11 nucleotides align to TRBD2. With V trimmed by 2 bases and J by 9 bases, 4 bases remained unmatched. Germline assignment: CDR1 SGHRS and CDR2 YFSETQ. The CDR3 spans 14 residues. CDR3 nucleotides: TGCGCCAGCAGCTTACAGACTAGCGGGGTTGAGCAGTTCTTC. This encodes CASSLQTSGVEQFF.

V gene TRBV5-4 combines with J gene TRBJ2-5; no definite D call. Germline V gene lookup returns CDR1 SGHNT and CDR2 YYREEE (reference sequence). V dropped 5 bases and J dropped 5 bases, with 13 bases sitting between them. There are 13 residues in the CDR3. The CDR3 here is CASRPESRETQYF. Here the CDR3 DNA reads TGTGCCAGCAGGCCTGAATCCCGGGAGACCCAGTACTTC.

A word on this clone: Other DNA variants within this sample encode the same CDR3. J is TRBJ1-1 and V is TRBV11-2; D remains unclear. With 1 base removed from V and 2 bases from J, the gap between germline ends came to 5 bases. From germline, CDR1 is SGHAT and CDR2 FQNNGV. This CDR3 comprises 13 residues. CDR3 nucleotide sequence: TGTGCCAGCAGCTTAGGTCTTAACACTGAAGCTTTCTTT. Translated, it gives CASSLGLNTEAFF.

V is TRBV10-3 and J is TRBJ1-1, with TRBD1 as a possible D gene (6 bases). This CDR3 region has 13 residues. Germline V CDR1 and CDR2: ENHRY, SYGVKD. V lost 3 bases and J lost 4, with 9 bases in between. For the CDR3, the DNA is TGTGCCATCAGTGAAAGGGGGAGCACTGAAGCTTTCTTT. It yields the protein CAISERGSTEAFF.

The chain recombines TRBV30 with TRBJ2-1, with 14 bases lining up with TRBD2. This CDR3 has 13 residues. Germline values: CDR1 GTSNPN, CDR2 SVGIG (reference sequence). After removal of 6 bases from V and 8 bases from J, the junction contained 3 bases not matched to a gene. Here the CDR3 DNA reads TGTGCCTGCGGGACTAGCGGGAGCCATGAGCAGTTCTTC. Protein: CACGTSGSHEQFF.

This chain joins TRBV7-9 and TRBJ2-7, with a possible D match to TRBD1 (8 bases). V lost 4 bases and J lost 3, with 13 bases in between. Germline CDR1 SEHNR, CDR2 FQNEAQ (reference sequence). This CDR3 is built from 14 residues. The CDR3 nucleotides read TGTGCCAGCAGCTCCACAGGGGGGGACTACGAGCAGTACTTC. It codes for CASSSTGGDYEQYF.

V is TRBV7-2 and J is TRBJ1-5; D gene ambiguous. The CDR3 contains 14 residues. Germline loops: CDR1 SGHTA, CDR2 FQGNSA. V shed 5 bases and J shed 7 bases, with 15 bases lying between them. In DNA, the CDR3 is TGTGCCAGCAGCACATGGGAGGGAATCCAGCCCCAGCATTTT. Its translation is CASSTWEGIQPQHF. Drawing the rest from reference TRBV7-2 and TRBJ1-5, the complete variable domain is GAGVSQSPSNKVTEKGKDVELRCDPISGHTALYWYRQSLGQGLEFLIYFQGNSAPDKSGLPSDRFSAERTGGSVSTLTIQRTQQEDSAVYLCASSTWEGIQPQHFGDGTRLSIL.

This clone was counted between two and nine times. The genes are TRBV15 and TRBJ2-4; 7 bases align to TRBD1. The CDR3 contains 14 residues. Losses at the gene ends were 1 base for V and 8 bases for J; bases not matched to a gene: 5. Per germline, CDR1 LNHNV and CDR2 YYDKDF (reference sequence). CDR3 protein: CATSRAQGMDIQYF. As DNA, the CDR3 is TGTGCCACCAGCAGAGCACAGGGGATGGACATTCAGTACTTC.

The table lists this clone with a few counts. The J gene is TRBJ2-7, the V gene TRBV25-1; TRBD2 agrees at 9 bases. J gave up 2 bases and V 2 bases, and 4 bases lay outside the gene matches. This CDR3 is 15 amino acids long. Germline-derived CDR1 and CDR2 are MGHDK and SYGVNS. CDR3 residues: CASSEGGGRAYEQYF. For the CDR3, the DNA is TGTGCCAGCAGTGAAGGCGGCGGGAGGGCCTACGAGCAGTACTTC.

This chain joins TRBV9 and TRBJ2-1; 10 nucleotides align to TRBD2. V dropped 2 bases and J dropped 9; count of bases not matched to a gene: 8. Germline V CDR1 and CDR2: SGDLS, YYNGEE. The CDR3 length is 15 residues. The CDR3 sequence is CASSVGLAGVFEQFF. CDR3 sequence (DNA): TGTGCCAGCAGCGTTGGTCTAGCGGGAGTCTTTGAGCAGTTCTTC. Combining the CDR3 with reference TRBV9 and TRBJ2-1 gives the whole variable domain DSGVTQTPKHLITATGQRVTLRCSPRSGDLSVYWYQQSLDQGLQFLIQYYNGEERAKGNILERFSAQQFPDLHSELNLSSLELGDSALYFCASSVGLAGVFEQFFGPGTRLTVL.

This rearrangement joins TRBV11-2 to TRBJ2-1, with D perhaps TRBD1 (5 bases). Germline V gene data show CDR1 as SGHAT and CDR2 as FQNNGV. The CDR3 extends over 14 amino acids. Trimming left V 1 base short and J 6 bases short, with 10 bases between. As DNA, the CDR3 is TGTGCCAGCAGCTTAGCTCTAGGGGCCAATGAGCAGTTCTTC. Residues: CASSLALGANEQFF. Using reference TRBV11-2 and TRBJ2-1 for the parts outside the CDR3, the full variable domain is EAGVAQSPRYKIIEKRQSVAFWCNPISGHATLYWYQQILGQGPKLLIQFQNNGVVDDSQLPKDRFSAERLKGVDSTLKIQPAKLEDSAVYLCASSLALGANEQFFGPGTRLTVL.

The chain has TRBV27 and TRBJ2-6; TRBD1 might be the D (6 bases). V was pared by 5 bases and J by 4 bases, with 15 bases between. CDR1 MNHEY and CDR2 SMNVEV come from the germline V gene (reference sequence). This CDR3 comprises 16 residues. The CDR3 reads CASSTYRAQGANVLTF. CDR3 DNA sequence: TGTGCCAGCAGTACTTACAGGGCACAAGGGGCCAACGTCCTGACTTTC.

V is TRBV5-1 and J is TRBJ2-7, with 10 bases lining up with TRBD1. Germline CDR1 and CDR2: SGHRS and YFSETQ. The CDR3 is made up of 14 amino acids. V dropped 3 bases and J dropped 5; count of bases not matched to a gene: 5. The CDR3 protein is CASSSGTGADEQYF. In DNA, the CDR3 is TGCGCCAGCAGCTCCGGGACAGGGGCCGACGAGCAGTACTTC.

The chain recombines TRBV6-6 with TRBJ1-1; the D gene is possibly TRBD1 (5 bases). V dropped 2 bases and J dropped 3 bases, with 13 bases sitting between them. The CDR3 extends over 15 amino acids. The germline V gene encodes CDR1 MNHNY and CDR2 SVGAGI (reference sequence). CDR3 amino acids: CASSYKGRGDTEAFF. CDR3 coding DNA: TGTGCCAGCAGTTACAAGGGGCGCGGGGACACTGAAGCTTTCTTT.

The rearrangement joins TRBV28 to TRBJ2-1; 7 bases map to TRBD1. This CDR3 is 12 amino acids long. V shed 6 bases, J shed 12 bases, and the junction held 8 bases outside the gene matches. Germline-derived CDR1 and CDR2 are MDHEN and SYDVKM. Here the CDR3 DNA reads TGTGCCAGCAGCCCAGGGACAGTAGGGCAGTTCTTC. It yields the protein CASSPGTVGQFF. The whole variable domain, remainder taken from reference TRBV28 and TRBJ2-1, is DVKVTQSSRYLVKRTGEKVFLECVQDMDHENMFWYRQDPGLGLRLIYFSYDVKMKEKGDIPEGYSVSREKKERFSLILESASTNQTSMYLCASSPGTVGQFFGPGTRLTVL.

The rearrangement joins TRBV30 to TRBJ1-2, with a tentative D call TRBD1 (5 bases). From germline, CDR1 is GTSNPN and CDR2 SVGIG (reference sequence). CDR3 length: 12 residues. The V end was cut by 0 bases, the J end by 7 bases, with 9 bases between. The CDR3 DNA reads TGTGCCTGGAGTGTCGGGGGGTTTGGCTACACCTTC. Amino acid sequence: CAWSVGGFGYTF.

In nucleotides, the CDR3 is TGCGCCAGCAGCTTCCAACAAGAGACCCAGTACTTC. It encodes CASSFQQETQYF. The chain employs TRBV5-1 and TRBJ2-5; D gene unclear. Trimming stripped 2 bases from V and 2 bases from J, with 4 bases between. Germline V CDR1 and CDR2: SGHRS, YFSETQ. The CDR3 runs 12 residues.

The chain is built from TRBV7-2 and TRBJ2-3; weak D call: TRBD2 (6 bases). CDR3 length: 16 residues. Germline CDR1 and CDR2: SGHTA and FQGNSA. V lost 1 base and J 1 base, leaving 12 bases between the germline ends. The CDR3 DNA sequence: TGTGCCAGCAGCTTAGTGGGACTTCCGGGCACAGATACGCAGTATTTT. Translation: CASSLVGLPGTDTQYF. The full variable domain, in which reference TRBV7-2 and TRBJ2-3 provide the parts outside the CDR3, is GAGVSQSPSNKVTEKGKDVELRCDPISGHTALYWYRQSLGQGLEFLIYFQGNSAPDKSGLPSDRFSAERTGGSVSTLTIQRTQQEDSAVYLCASSLVGLPGTDTQYFGPGTRLTVL.